Below, 8 T cell receptor beta chains from the same sample are listed, as sequenced in a study of response to subunit inactivated influenza vaccine. TCRdb independently ran MiXCR on the RT-PCR reads; one entry per CDR3 protein. This sample has about 780,000 distinct CDR3 sequences, with around a sixth found just once. The source material was PBMCs from blood, sampled approximately 5 days after vaccination. These receptors came from a man aged 45 to 65 who received an inactivated influenza vaccine.

This clonotype has more than one count but fewer than ten. J is TRBJ2-3 and V is TRBV28; 8 positions match TRBD1. The CDR3 is 20 residues long. The ends lost 1 base at V and 10 bases at J; junction bases unmatched: 25. Germline CDR1 reads MDHEN; CDR2 reads SYDVKM. CDR3 DNA sequence: TGTGCCAGCAGTTTATTTTCCGGACAGGGCAGTACGGGGTTCGATAATTCGCAGTATTTT. Its protein product is CASSLFSGQGSTGFDNSQYF.

This chain uses TRBV7-2 with TRBJ2-7; 7 bases align to TRBD2. Trimming removed 4 bases from V and 1 base from J; junction bases left unmatched: 7. Germline lookup yields CDR1 SGHTA and CDR2 FQGNSA. There are 15 residues in the CDR3. CDR3 bases: TGTGCCAGCAGCTCGCCGGGACTAACTTCCTACGAGCAGTACTTC. It specifies CASSSPGLTSYEQYF.

This chain connects TRBV20-1 to TRBJ1-5, with D unresolved. This CDR3 is built from 15 residues. Germline CDR1 and CDR2: DFQATT and SNEGSKA (reference sequence). V lost 1 base and J 0 bases, leaving 10 bases between the germline ends. For the CDR3, the DNA is TGCAGTGCTAGAGGTCCCAGTTATAGCAATCAGCCCCAGCATTTT. Protein: CSARGPSYSNQPQHF.

This chain connects TRBV18 to TRBJ1-5, with D uncertain. The CDR3 runs 13 residues. From germline, CDR1 is KGHSH and CDR2 LQKENI. The V end lost 1 base, the J end lost 4 bases, and 5 bases lay between the germline ends. The CDR3 DNA follows: TGTGCCAGCTCACCACAGGAAAATCAGCCCCAGCATTTT. This sequence encodes CASSPQENQPQHF.

This clonotype occurred many times. The rearrangement links TRBV4-3 to TRBJ2-7; D not certain. V dropped 4 bases and J dropped 4 bases, with 20 bases sitting between them. CDR1 and CDR2 from the germline V gene are LGHNA and YSLEER. The CDR3 is 16 amino acids. The CDR3 loop reads CASSLRKGLVRYEQYF. The CDR3 bases are TGCGCCAGCAGCCTCCGTAAAGGGCTAGTTAGATACGAGCAGTACTTC.

This chain joins TRBV10-3 and TRBJ2-7; D is possibly TRBD2 (5 bases). Germline CDR1 ENHRY, CDR2 SYGVKD. The CDR3 has 13 residues. Trimming took off 3 bases at V and 4 bases at J, with 10 bases between the two ends. The CDR3 DNA is TGTGCCATCAGTGAAGAGGGAGTATACGAGCAGTACTTC. Encoded protein: CAISEEGVYEQYF.

The rearrangement uses TRBV4-3 and TRBJ1-2; D may be TRBD1 (5 bases). CDR3 length: 15 amino acids. Looked up from germline, CDR1 is LGHNA and CDR2 is YSLEER. V lost 0 bases and J lost 8, with 16 bases in between. CDR3 bases: TGCGCCAGCAGCCAAGAGGTGGGCAGGGTGGTCGGCTACACCTTC. Protein: CASSQEVGRVVGYTF.

The CDR3 DNA follows: TGCGCCAGCAGCTTGGTTGACAGACTAACAGATACGCAGTATTTT. Its protein is CASSLVDRLTDTQYF. The chain has TRBV5-1 and TRBJ2-3, with D perhaps assigned TRBD1 or TRBD2 (5 bases each). Germline loops: CDR1 SGHRS, CDR2 YFSETQ. The CDR3 runs to 15 residues. V dropped 0 bases and J dropped 3 bases, with 11 bases sitting between them.